This T cell receptor (beta chain) was observed in a study of blood T cell repertoires in COVID-19. Across the whole study: Sources were T cells, B-cell-depleted T cells, or PBMCs; the material itself was cDNA or gDNA.

The repertoire was sequenced with immunoSEQ multiplex PCR; TCRdb's copy has only in-frame clones and lacks some. The repertoire holds about 76,000 clones, with roughly 90% as singletons. CDR3 size: 15 residues. Germline values: CDR1 MNHEY, CDR2 SMNVEV (reference sequence). Germline trimming cut 2 bases from V and 4 bases from J; bases unmatched to any gene: 4. The material sequenced was peripheral blood. The J gene is TRBJ2-7, the V gene TRBV27, with 11 positions matching TRBD1. The clonotype originates from a human donor in a cohort sampled during active COVID-19. CDR3 DNA: TGTGCCAGCAGTTTAGTTGGACAGGGGGCTTACGAGCAGTACTTC. It translates to CASSLVGQGAYEQYF.